These 9 T cell receptor beta chains originate from one sample sequenced in a study of cytomegalovirus exposure and HLA in healthy donors. It was with 60 Vbeta and 13 Jbeta primers that the PCR ran. TCRdb keeps only in-frame clones here, not all; method: immunoSEQ multiplex PCR. The sample has approximately 220,000 clones; more than 65% are singletons. What was sequenced was PBMCs. These receptors were obtained from a young man in good health and CMV-seronegative.

The V gene is TRBV7-8, the J gene TRBJ2-7; 7 bases line up with TRBD2. CDR1 and CDR2 (germline): SGHVS, FQNEAQ. This CDR3 contains 16 residues. Losses at the gene ends were 1 base for V and 6 bases for J; bases not matched to a gene: 12. CDR3 in DNA: TGTGCCAGCAGCTTAGTGGGGGGAGGGCCTCGGGGCGAGCAGTACTTC. Protein product: CASSLVGGGPRGEQYF.

This chain connects TRBV15 to TRBJ2-3, with no clear D. Trimming removed 0 bases from V and 1 base from J, with 5 bases in between. The CDR3 spans 14 residues. The germline gives CDR1 LNHNV, CDR2 YYDKDF (reference sequence). This CDR3 is CATSREGGTDTQYF. Here the CDR3 DNA reads TGTGCCACCAGCAGAGAGGGCGGCACAGATACGCAGTATTTT.

The chain is built from TRBV27 and TRBJ2-2, with D unclear. The CDR3 length is 11 residues. Germline V gene sequence: CDR1 MNHEY, CDR2 SMNVEV (reference sequence). The V end lost 11 bases, the J end lost 8 bases, and 12 bases lay between the germline ends. CDR3 in amino acids: CAAGVSGELFF. The CDR3 DNA follows: TGTGCCGCCGGAGTTTCGGGGGAGCTGTTTTTT.

The rearrangement links TRBV5-1 to TRBJ1-1, with D uncertain. The germline V gene encodes CDR1 SGHRS and CDR2 YFSETQ. Trimming took 0 bases from V and 3 from J, leaving 3 bases between them. This CDR3 region has 12 residues. The CDR3 sequence is CASSLGHTEAFF. DNA for the CDR3: TGCGCCAGCAGCTTGGGGCACACTGAAGCTTTCTTT.

The genes are TRBV6-1 and TRBJ1-5; 8 bases map to TRBD1. CDR3 length: 13 amino acids. Germline CDR1 and CDR2: MNHNS and SASEGT. V lost 6 bases and J lost 5; bases outside the gene matches: 3. The CDR3: CASRDRADQPQHF. The CDR3 DNA sequence: TGTGCCAGCAGGGACAGGGCCGATCAGCCCCAGCATTTT.

V usage is TRBV21-1 and J usage is TRBJ1-2; the table's D call, TRBD1, has no DNA check behind it. TRBV21-1 is described as a pseudogene. The CDR3 runs 16 residues. CDR3: CASSKGGQGTNYGYTF. CDR3 in DNA: TGTGCCAGCTCAAAAGGGGGTCAGGGGACTAACTATGGCTACACCTTC.

V usage is TRBV9 and J usage is TRBJ1-2, with 7 bases that match TRBD1. Looked up from germline, CDR1 is SGDLS and CDR2 is YYNGEE. The CDR3 loop spans 13 amino acids. The ends lost 4 bases at V and 5 bases at J; junction bases unmatched: 5. The CDR3 loop is CASSPGTAYGYTF. CDR3 nucleotides: TGTGCCAGCAGCCCGGGGACAGCTTATGGCTACACCTTC.

The sample holds a few counts of this clone. The chain links TRBV19 to TRBJ2-2; D not resolved. V lost 7 bases and J 7 bases, leaving 16 bases between the germline ends. In germline, CDR1 is LNHDA, CDR2 SQIVND (reference sequence). This CDR3 spans 14 amino acids. CDR3 DNA sequence: TGTGCCAGTACCCAGCGTTCCCCGCTCGGGGAGCTGTTTTTT. It yields the protein CASTQRSPLGELFF.

This rearrangement joins TRBV28 to TRBJ1-1; possible D gene TRBD1, 5 bases. V shed 4 bases and J shed 4 bases, with 13 bases lying between them. CDR3 length equals 14 residues. CDR1 MDHEN and CDR2 SYDVKM come from the germline V gene. CDR3 DNA: TGTGCCAGCAGTTACCACGGGGGGGGCACTGAAGCTTTCTTT. This sequence encodes CASSYHGGGTEAFF.